A single sample gave rise to the 5 T cell receptor beta chains below, sequenced in a study of T cells in women clearing cervical HPV infection. Repertoires were generated with immunoSEQ multiplex PCR, while TCRdb's copy carries only in-frame clones and drops some. The sample has under 45,000 clones; the top ten hold roughly 1.5%. Sequencing was carried out using blood buffy coat. These receptors originate from a woman aged 18 to 75 with a cervical HPV16 infection that either progressed to CIN3+ or cleared (not recorded which).

To note about this clone: The read stops 3 residues short of the end of the CDR3; the missing end is completed from the germline J gene. This chain connects TRBV11-2 to TRBJ2-2; D possibly corresponds to TRBD2 (6 bases). The CDR3 has 15 amino acids. Trimming shortened V by 4 bases and J by 4 bases, and 13 bases separated the two germline ends. Germline lookup yields CDR1 SGHAT and CDR2 FQNNGV. Partial CDR3 DNA: TGTGCCAGCAGCTCTCGACTAGAACCCACCGGGGAG. Translation: CASSSRLEPTGE. The full CDR3 reads CASSSRLEPTGELFF.

On this clone: The read finishes 3 residues shy of the CDR3 end, and the germline J gene is used to complete it. The V gene is TRBV10-3, the J gene TRBJ2-7; a possible D gene is TRBD1 (6 bases). V was trimmed by 7 bases and J by 4 bases, leaving 23 bases between them. CDR1 and CDR2 from the germline V gene are ENHRY and SYGVKD. The CDR3 totals 16 residues. This CDR3 is CAITAASGDLSYEQYF. The part of the CDR3 DNA that was read is TGTGCCATCACAGCCGCATCAGGGGACCTTTCATACGAG.

A word on this clone: The read ends 3 residues early relative to the CDR3; the germline J gene fills the gap. The chain carries TRBV30 and TRBJ1-6, with D perhaps TRBD1 (5 bases). From germline, CDR1 is GTSNPN and CDR2 SVGIG (reference sequence). V was shortened by 0 bases and J by 2 bases, with 14 bases between the two germline ends. The CDR3 is 17 residues long. The sequenced part of the CDR3 DNA is TGTGCCTGGAGTGTAAATCCGGCGGGGGCCTATAATTCACCC. Encoded protein: CAWSVNPAGAYNSP. The entire CDR3 is CAWSVNPAGAYNSPLHF.

Notes on this clone: Sequencing ends 3 residues short of the CDR3 end; the germline J gene provides the rest. The J gene is TRBJ2-2, the V gene TRBV5-1; 14 positions match TRBD2. V was pared by 4 bases and J by 5 bases, with 4 bases of the junction left unmatched. Germline CDR1 is SGHRS and CDR2 is YFSETQ. This CDR3 spans 16 amino acids. CDR3 residues: CASSQTSGRGTGELFF. The sequenced part of the CDR3 DNA is TGCGCCAGCAGCCAGACTAGCGGGAGGGGGACCGGGGAG.

As concerns this clone: The read is 3 residues too short to cover the CDR3 end, so that end is filled in from the germline J gene. The chain employs TRBV4-2 and TRBJ1-4, with TRBD1 matching over 8 bases. V lost 4 bases and J lost 3; bases outside the gene matches: 4. The CDR3 contains 15 residues. Germline values: CDR1 LGHNA, CDR2 YNFKEQ. Incomplete CDR3 DNA: TGTGCCAGCAGCCTACTGACAGGGGCTAATGAAAAA. It encodes CASSLLTGANEK. The full CDR3 sequence reads CASSLLTGANEKLFF.